Below are 23 T cell receptor beta chains sequenced from a single sample in a study of T cell changes during pregnancy in multiple sclerosis. The method was immunoSEQ multiplex PCR; TCRdb's version includes in-frame clones alone and lacks a portion of them. The sample contains some 83,000 clones, roughly nine tenths of which appear only once. Material: PBMCs, obtained in the first trimester of pregnancy. Receptors originate from a female donor in good health, serving as a control in a pregnancy study. Some clones in this sample may be carry-over from other donors' samples.

The chain uses TRBV7-9 and TRBJ2-3, with 8 bases matching TRBD2. The CDR3 runs 13 residues. J was trimmed by 8 bases and V by 5 bases; bases with no gene match: 6. The germline V gene encodes CDR1 SEHNR and CDR2 FQNEAQ (reference sequence). The chain's CDR3 is CASSREGGGTQYF. DNA of the CDR3: TGTGCCAGCAGCCGGGAGGGCGGGGGTACGCAGTATTTT.

The chain joins TRBV6-6 to TRBJ2-1; 10 nucleotides match TRBD2. CDR3 length: 15 residues. V lost 2 bases and J lost 9; bases outside the gene matches: 7. The germline V gene encodes CDR1 MNHNY and CDR2 SVGAGI (reference sequence). The CDR3 spells CASSYEASGGTEQFF. The CDR3, as DNA: TGTGCCAGCAGTTACGAGGCTAGCGGGGGCACTGAGCAGTTCTTC.

The chain has TRBV10-2 and TRBJ2-1; 7 bases agree with TRBD1. V lost 9 bases and J lost 2; bases outside the gene matches: 7. From germline, CDR1 is WSHSY and CDR2 SAAADI. The CDR3 is made up of 14 amino acids. The CDR3 DNA follows: TGCGCCAGTCCTGACAGGGTTCCCTACAATGAGCAGTTCTTC. Protein sequence: CASPDRVPYNEQFF.

The chain joins TRBV5-1 to TRBJ2-3; TRBD2 aligns across 11 bases. Germline CDR1 SGHRS, CDR2 YFSETQ. CDR3 size: 16 residues. V shed 0 bases and J 5 bases; nucleotides not matched to a gene: 5. CDR3: CASSLVAGGPQDTQYF. In nucleotides, the CDR3 is TGCGCCAGCAGCTTGGTAGCGGGGGGGCCCCAAGATACGCAGTATTTT.

The V and J genes are TRBV28 and TRBJ2-5; 7 nucleotides line up with TRBD1. The tail of the sequence fits TRBJ2-7 better, so the J call may be wrong. This CDR3 region has 14 residues. Germline loops: CDR1 MDHEN, CDR2 SYDVKM. Here the CDR3 reads CASSFEGGNYEQYF. DNA for the CDR3: TGTGCCAGCAGTTTCGAAGGGGGCAACTACGAGCAGTACTTC.

V and J are TRBV5-1 and TRBJ2-7; the match to TRBD2 covers 9 bases. The CDR3 length is 18 residues. The J segment lost 2 bases and the V segment lost 4 bases, leaving 16 bases of the junction unmatched. From germline, CDR1 is SGHRS and CDR2 YFSETQ. CDR3 region: CASSPRDSGRFGTYEQYF. In DNA form, the CDR3 reads TGCGCCAGCAGCCCACGGGATAGCGGGAGATTCGGCACCTACGAGCAGTACTTC.

The chain links TRBV2 to TRBJ2-7; 7 nucleotides align to TRBD1. The CDR3 is made up of 14 amino acids. The germline V gene encodes CDR1 SNHLY and CDR2 FYNNEI. The trim removed 5 bases at V and 4 bases at J, leaving 8 bases unmatched. CDR3 region: CASSPGQTLYEQYF. DNA for the CDR3: TGTGCCAGCAGTCCGGGACAGACACTTTACGAGCAGTACTTC.

This chain uses TRBV7-2 with TRBJ2-3; TRBD2 might be the D (6 bases). Germline V gene sequence: CDR1 SGHTA, CDR2 FQGNSA. Trimming cost V 5 bases and J 2 bases, with 23 bases left between them. The CDR3 totals 18 residues. CDR3 DNA sequence: TGTGCCAGCAGCCCCGCCGGGAGTAGGGCTGTACTCACAGATACGCAGTATTTT. The encoded protein is CASSPAGSRAVLTDTQYF.

The rearrangement uses TRBV20-1 and TRBJ1-1, with TRBD1 as a possible D gene (5 bases). This CDR3 is 10 amino acids long. Trimming left V 5 bases short and J 7 bases short, with 8 bases between. Germline CDR1 is DFQATT and CDR2 is SNEGSKA (reference sequence). This CDR3 reads CSASTGEAFF. The DNA of the CDR3 is TGCAGTGCTTCAACAGGTGAAGCTTTCTTT.

The chain links TRBV7-2 to TRBJ2-5; D call uncertain. Germline CDR1 reads SGHTA; CDR2 reads FQGNSA. The CDR3 contains 15 residues. V lost 1 base and J 2 bases, leaving 11 bases between the germline ends. The CDR3 is CASSLVRTIQETQYF. The CDR3 DNA follows: TGTGCCAGCAGCTTAGTTCGTACAATTCAAGAGACCCAGTACTTC.

The rearrangement links TRBV11-2 to TRBJ1-6; D possibly corresponds to TRBD1 (6 bases). This CDR3 has 15 residues. Per germline, CDR1 SGHAT and CDR2 FQNNGV. Between the trimmed V and J ends, which lost 6 bases and 7 bases, there was a span of 16 bases. CDR3: CASRRPGTFNSPLHF. The CDR3 coding sequence is TGTGCCAGCAGGCGACCCGGGACATTCAATTCACCCCTCCACTTT. The whole variable domain, remainder taken from reference TRBV11-2 and TRBJ1-6, is EAGVAQSPRYKIIEKRQSVAFWCNPISGHATLYWYQQILGQGPKLLIQFQNNGVVDDSQLPKDRFSAERLKGVDSTLKIQPAKLEDSAVYLCASRRPGTFNSPLHFGNGTRLTVT.

In its sample, this clone was seen once. This chain connects TRBV7-9 to TRBJ2-3; D is unresolved. Trimming took off 5 bases at V and 1 base at J, with 10 bases between the two ends. Per germline, CDR1 SEHNR and CDR2 FQNEAQ (reference sequence). The CDR3 loop spans 14 amino acids. The CDR3 reads CASSEMGGTDTQYF. In nucleotides, the CDR3 is TGTGCCAGCAGCGAGATGGGCGGCACAGATACGCAGTATTTT.

The rearrangement links TRBV9 to TRBJ1-3, with 8 positions matching TRBD1. V was clipped by 0 bases and J by 0 bases; unmatched bases: 8. This CDR3 comprises 18 residues. Germline values: CDR1 SGDLS, CDR2 YYNGEE. The DNA of the CDR3 is TGTGCCAGCAGCGTAGATCCGACAGGGGCGATCTCTGGAAACACCATATATTTT. It yields the protein CASSVDPTGAISGNTIYF.

The rearrangement joins TRBV4-1 to TRBJ1-4; TRBD1 aligns across 7 bases. The CDR3 extends over 19 amino acids. CDR1 is MGHRA and CDR2 is YSYEKL in the germline V gene. The ends lost 2 bases at V and 6 bases at J; junction bases unmatched: 18. In DNA form, the CDR3 reads TGCGCCAGCAGCCAAAAACCGGGACAGATGGGTGTTCGGGATGAAAAACTGTTTTTT. This gives the protein CASSQKPGQMGVRDEKLFF.

The chain has TRBV5-4 and TRBJ1-1, with 9 bases aligning to TRBD1. The CDR3 totals 16 residues. Germline V gene sequence: CDR1 SGHNT, CDR2 YYREEE (reference sequence). V shed 5 bases, J shed 3 bases, and the junction held 11 bases outside the gene matches. The CDR3 DNA reads TGTGCCAGCAGATTCGGACAGGGGCTCACTGACACTGAAGCTTTCTTT. Translated: CASRFGQGLTDTEAFF.

The chain uses TRBV5-6 and TRBJ2-5, with D possibly TRBD1 on 6 matching bases. The CDR3 loop spans 16 amino acids. Germline V gene data show CDR1 as SGHDT and CDR2 as YYEEEE. V was shortened by 2 bases and J by 3 bases, with 17 bases between the two germline ends. The CDR3 sequence: CASSFRGQGWEETQYF. CDR3 in DNA: TGTGCCAGCAGCTTCCGGGGTCAGGGGTGGGAAGAGACCCAGTACTTC.

CDR3 nucleotides: TGTGCCATCAGTCCCGGGACAGGGGCTGGGGCCAACGTCCTGACTTTC. Translation gives CAISPGTGAGANVLTF. V usage is TRBV10-3 and J usage is TRBJ2-6; TRBD1 matches 10 bases. This CDR3 is built from 16 residues. With V trimmed by 5 bases and J by 2 bases, 3 bases remained unmatched. Germline values: CDR1 ENHRY, CDR2 SYGVKD.

The J gene is TRBJ1-5, the V gene TRBV29-1, with 8 bases that match TRBD1. CDR3 length: 13 amino acids. Germline CDR1 is SQVTM and CDR2 is ANQGSEA. V dropped 4 bases and J dropped 3; count of bases not matched to a gene: 2. The DNA of the CDR3 is TGCAGCGTTGGGGACAGGCCCAATCAGCCCCAGCATTTT. Protein sequence: CSVGDRPNQPQHF.

J is TRBJ2-7 and V is TRBV28; D is perhaps TRBD1 (5 bases). Germline CDR1 reads MDHEN; CDR2 reads SYDVKM. V gave up 4 bases and J gave up 7 bases, with 8 bases separating them. This CDR3 contains 11 residues. In nucleotides, the CDR3 is TGTGCCAGCAGTTGGGGCGCGGAGCAGTACTTC. This codes for CASSWGAEQYF.

J is TRBJ1-6 and V is TRBV2; tentatively, D is TRBD1 (5 bases). The CDR3 runs 15 residues. V shed 3 bases and J shed 6 bases, with 12 bases lying between them. Germline CDR1 and CDR2: SNHLY and FYNNEI. The CDR3 region is CASSEAGRRNSPLHF. CDR3 nucleotide sequence: TGTGCCAGCAGTGAGGCAGGGCGGCGTAATTCACCCCTCCACTTT.

The rearrangement links TRBV7-2 to TRBJ2-7; possibly TRBD2 for D (5 bases). Trimming removed 5 bases at V and 0 bases at J, with 14 bases between. Germline V gene lookup returns CDR1 SGHTA and CDR2 FQGNSA. The CDR3 runs 15 residues. This CDR3 is CASSLEGATSYEQYF. CDR3 coding DNA: TGTGCCAGCAGCCTTGAGGGTGCTACCTCCTACGAGCAGTACTTC.

The V call is TRBV6-1, the J call TRBJ2-2; 7 bases are a match to TRBD2. The CDR3 covers 15 residues. Germline trimming cut 3 bases from V and 1 base from J; bases unmatched to any gene: 2. The germline V gene has CDR1 MNHNS and CDR2 SASEGT. The CDR3 is CASSDQRGNTGELFF. The CDR3 DNA is TGTGCCAGCAGTGACCAGCGGGGGAACACCGGGGAGCTGTTTTTT.

The chain has TRBV7-9 and TRBJ1-6; no clear D. This CDR3 is 16 amino acids long. Germline assignment: CDR1 SEHNR and CDR2 FQNEAQ (reference sequence). Trimming took 5 bases from V and 1 from J, leaving 12 bases between them. The CDR3 bases are TGTGCCAGCAGCCGAGCTGGCGGGTCCTATAATTCACCCCTCCACTTT. This sequence encodes CASSRAGGSYNSPLHF.